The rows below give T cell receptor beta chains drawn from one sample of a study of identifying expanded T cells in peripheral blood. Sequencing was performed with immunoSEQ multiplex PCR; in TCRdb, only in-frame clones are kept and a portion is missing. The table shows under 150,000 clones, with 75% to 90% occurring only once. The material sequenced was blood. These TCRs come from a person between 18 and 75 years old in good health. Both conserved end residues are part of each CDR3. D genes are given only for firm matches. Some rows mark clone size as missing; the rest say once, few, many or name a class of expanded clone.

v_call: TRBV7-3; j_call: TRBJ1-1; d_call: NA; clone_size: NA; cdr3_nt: TGTGCCAGCAGCTCGGGCCCCCCCACTGAAGCTTTCTTT; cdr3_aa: CASSSGPPTEAFF
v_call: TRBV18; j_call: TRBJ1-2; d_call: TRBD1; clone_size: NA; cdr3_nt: TGTGCCAGCTCACCGGTCGTGACAGGGTCTAACTATGGCTACACCTTC; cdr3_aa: CASSPVVTGSNYGYTF
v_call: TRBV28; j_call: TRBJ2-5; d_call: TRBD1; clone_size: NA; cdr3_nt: TGTGCCAGCAGCCGAATGGGCGGGGACAGGGAGACCCAGTACTTC; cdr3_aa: CASSRMGGDRETQYF
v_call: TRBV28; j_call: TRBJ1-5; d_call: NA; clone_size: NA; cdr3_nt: TGTGCCAGCAGTTCCGTCGGTATTGACGGCGGGTATAGCAATCAGCCCCAGCATTTT; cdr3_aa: CASSSVGIDGGYSNQPQHF
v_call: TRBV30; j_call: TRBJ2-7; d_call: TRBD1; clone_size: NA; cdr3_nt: TGTGCCTGGAGCGCGGGACAGGGGACCTACGAGCAGTACTTC; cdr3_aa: CAWSAGQGTYEQYF
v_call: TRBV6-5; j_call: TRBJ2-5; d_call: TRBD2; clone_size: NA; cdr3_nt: TGTGCCATCGGGAGGGGCCAAGAGACCCAGTACTTC; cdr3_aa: CAIGRGQETQYF
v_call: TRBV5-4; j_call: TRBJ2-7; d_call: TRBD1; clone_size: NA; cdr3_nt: TGTGCCAGCAGCTTGGGGACAGGGGCTTACGGGCAGTACTTC; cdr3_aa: CASSLGTGAYGQYF
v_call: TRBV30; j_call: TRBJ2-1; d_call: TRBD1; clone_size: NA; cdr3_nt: TGTGCCTGGAGCGTGGGACAGGGGCTATCCAATGAGCAGTTCTTC; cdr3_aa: CAWSVGQGLSNEQFF
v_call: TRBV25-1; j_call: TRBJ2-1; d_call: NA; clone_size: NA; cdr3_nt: TGTGCCAGCACCCCGACCGCATACTCCTACAATGAGCAGTTCTTC; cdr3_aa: CASTPTAYSYNEQFF
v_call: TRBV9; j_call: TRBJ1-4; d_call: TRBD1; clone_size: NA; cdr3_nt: TGTGCCAGCAGCATCTCCCGGACAGGGGGAAGTGAAAAACTGTTTTTT; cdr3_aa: CASSISRTGGSEKLFF
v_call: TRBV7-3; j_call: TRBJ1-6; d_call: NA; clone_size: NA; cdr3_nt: TGTGCCAGCAGCAAAAGAGGGGGTGGGGATTCACCCCTCCACTTT; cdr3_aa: CASSKRGGGDSPLHF
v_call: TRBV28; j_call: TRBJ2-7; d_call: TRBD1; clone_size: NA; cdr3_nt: TGTGCCAGCAGTGGCGACAGGGGCCGCGACGAGCAGTACTTC; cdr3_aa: CASSGDRGRDEQYF
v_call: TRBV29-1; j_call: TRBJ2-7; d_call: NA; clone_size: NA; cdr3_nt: TGCAGCGTTGGGACCGAAACCTACGAGCAGTACTTC; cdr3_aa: CSVGTETYEQYF
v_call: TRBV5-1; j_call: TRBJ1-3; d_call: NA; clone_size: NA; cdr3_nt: TGCGCCAGCAGCTCGTCTCTCGGCTCAGGAATCGCCATATATTTT; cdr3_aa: CASSSSLGSGIAIYF
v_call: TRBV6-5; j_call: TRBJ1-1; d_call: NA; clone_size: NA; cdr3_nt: TGTGCCAGCACGCCCGGGGTAGAGGGTAACACTGAAGCTTTCTTT; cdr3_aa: CASTPGVEGNTEAFF
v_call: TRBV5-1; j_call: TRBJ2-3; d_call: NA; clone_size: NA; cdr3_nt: TGCGCCAGCAGCTTGGGACTGGACACAGATACGCAGTATTTT; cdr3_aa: CASSLGLDTDTQYF
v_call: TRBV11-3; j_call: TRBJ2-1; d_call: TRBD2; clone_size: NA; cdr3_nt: TGTGCCAGCAGCTTTGCTAGCGGGGGGGCGGGAAATGAGCAGTTCTTC; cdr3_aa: CASSFASGGAGNEQFF
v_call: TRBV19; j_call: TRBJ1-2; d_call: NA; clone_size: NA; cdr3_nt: TGTGCCAGTAGTGACATAGTGGCAGGAGGTGGTGGCTACACCTTC; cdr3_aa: CASSDIVAGGGGYTF
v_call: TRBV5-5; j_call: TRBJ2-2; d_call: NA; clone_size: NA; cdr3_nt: TGTGCCAGCAGCTTTCGTCTGGGTTCGAACACCGGGGAGCTGTTTTTT; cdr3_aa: CASSFRLGSNTGELFF
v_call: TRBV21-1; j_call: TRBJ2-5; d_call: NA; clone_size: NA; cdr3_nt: TGTGCCAGCAGCTCCCCCGGACAGAAAGGTGGGACCCAGTACTTC; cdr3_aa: CASSSPGQKGGTQYF
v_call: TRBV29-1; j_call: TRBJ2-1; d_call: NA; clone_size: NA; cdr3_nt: TGCAGCGATCACAACAATGAGCAGTTCTTC; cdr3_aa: CSDHNNEQFF
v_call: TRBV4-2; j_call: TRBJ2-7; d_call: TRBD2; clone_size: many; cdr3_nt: TGTGCCAGCAGCCGAGAGGGGAGGGACTACGAGCAGTACTTC; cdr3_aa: CASSREGRDYEQYF
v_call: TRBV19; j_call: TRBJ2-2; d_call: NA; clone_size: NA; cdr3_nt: TGTGCCAGTAGTTCACAGTCCACCGGGGAGCTGTTTTTT; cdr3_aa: CASSSQSTGELFF
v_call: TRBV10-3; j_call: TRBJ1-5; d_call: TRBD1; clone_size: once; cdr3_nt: TGTGCCACCTGGACAGGGGGTAGGGGACAGCCCCAGCATTTT; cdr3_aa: CATWTGGRGQPQHF
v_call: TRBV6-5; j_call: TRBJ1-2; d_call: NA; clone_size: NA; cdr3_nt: TGTGCCAGCAGTTACGGGACTGATGGCTACACCTTC; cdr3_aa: CASSYGTDGYTF
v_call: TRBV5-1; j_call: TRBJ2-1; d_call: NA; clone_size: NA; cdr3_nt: TGCGCCAGCAGCTTGTCGGCTAGCCTCCACAATGAGCAGTTCTTC; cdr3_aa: CASSLSASLHNEQFF
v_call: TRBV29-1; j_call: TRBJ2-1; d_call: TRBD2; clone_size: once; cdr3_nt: TGCAGCGCTGCTCGGGGGGAGGAGCAGTTCTTC; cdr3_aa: CSAARGEEQFF
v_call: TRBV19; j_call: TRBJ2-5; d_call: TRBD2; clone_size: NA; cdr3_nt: TGTGCCAGTAGTATCTTCCTAGCGGGAGGCCAAGAGACCCAGTACTTC; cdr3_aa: CASSIFLAGGQETQYF
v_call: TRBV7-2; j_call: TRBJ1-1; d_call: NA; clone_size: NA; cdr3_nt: TGTGCCAGCAGCCCCGGACCGATGAACACTGAAGCTTTCTTT; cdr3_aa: CASSPGPMNTEAFF
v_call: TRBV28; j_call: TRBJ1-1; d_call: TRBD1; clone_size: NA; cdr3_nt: TGTGCCACCTGGACAGGAACGAACACTGAAGCTTTCTTT; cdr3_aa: CATWTGTNTEAFF
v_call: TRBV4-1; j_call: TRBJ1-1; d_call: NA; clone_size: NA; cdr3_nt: TGCGCCAGCAGCCTACAGGGACGAAACACTGAAGCTTTCTTT; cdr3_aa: CASSLQGRNTEAFF
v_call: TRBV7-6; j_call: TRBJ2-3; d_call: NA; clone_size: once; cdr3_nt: TGTGCCAGCAGCTTAGCCTTGACAGATACGCAGTATTTT; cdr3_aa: CASSLALTDTQYF
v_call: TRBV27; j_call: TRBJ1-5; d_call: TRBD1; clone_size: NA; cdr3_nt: TGTGCCAGCAGTTTAAATAGGGCAGGGGGCGGCCAGCCCCAGCATTTT; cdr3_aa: CASSLNRAGGGQPQHF
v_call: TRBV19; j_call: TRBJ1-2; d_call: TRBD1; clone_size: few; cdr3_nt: TGTGCCAGTAGTCCTCTGGGACAGGGTCTAGACTATGGCTACACCTTC; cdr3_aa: CASSPLGQGLDYGYTF
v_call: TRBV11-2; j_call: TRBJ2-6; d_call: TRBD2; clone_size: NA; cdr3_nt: TGTGCCAGCAGCTTAGGGGCTAGCGGGAGCTCTGGGGCCAACGTCCTGACTTTC; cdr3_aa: CASSLGASGSSGANVLTF
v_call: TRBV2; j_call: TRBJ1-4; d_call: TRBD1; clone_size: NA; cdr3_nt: TGTGCCAGAGCCCTTGACAGGGGCAATGAAAAACTGTTTTTT; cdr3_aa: CARALDRGNEKLFF
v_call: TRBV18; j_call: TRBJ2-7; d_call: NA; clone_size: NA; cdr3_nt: TGTGCCAGCTCACCATTAGGCAGTCAGTACACCGAGCAGTACTTC; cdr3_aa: CASSPLGSQYTEQYF
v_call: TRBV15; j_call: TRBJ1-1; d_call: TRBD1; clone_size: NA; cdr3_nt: TGTGCCACCAGCAGGCCCGGACAGGGCCCTGAAGCTTTCTTT; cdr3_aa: CATSRPGQGPEAFF
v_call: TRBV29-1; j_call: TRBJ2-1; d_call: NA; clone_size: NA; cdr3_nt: TGCAGCGTTGAAGATCTTGGCTCTGCGACAGGAAATGAGCAGTTCTTC; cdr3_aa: CSVEDLGSATGNEQFF
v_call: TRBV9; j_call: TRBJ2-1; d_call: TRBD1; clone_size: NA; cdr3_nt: TGTGCCAGCAGCGTAGTAACAGGGGGAAGTAGTGAGCAGTTCTTC; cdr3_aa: CASSVVTGGSSEQFF
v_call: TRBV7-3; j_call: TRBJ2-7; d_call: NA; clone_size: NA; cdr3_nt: TGTGCCAGCAGCCTATCGGGACCCCCTTTGGCGGAGCAGTACTTC; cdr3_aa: CASSLSGPPLAEQYF
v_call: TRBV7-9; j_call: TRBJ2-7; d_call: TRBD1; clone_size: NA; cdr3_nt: TGTGCCAGCAGCCCGCTTCCGGGACAGGGGGCCTACGAGCAGTACTTC; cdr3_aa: CASSPLPGQGAYEQYF
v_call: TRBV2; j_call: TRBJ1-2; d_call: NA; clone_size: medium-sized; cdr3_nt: TGTGCCAGCAGTGCGGGCAGCTATGGCTACACCTTC; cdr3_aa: CASSAGSYGYTF
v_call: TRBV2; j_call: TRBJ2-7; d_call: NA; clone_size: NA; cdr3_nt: TGTGCCAGCAGTGAAGAGGCGCCAGGGCCTTACCAGTACTTC; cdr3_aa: CASSEEAPGPYQYF
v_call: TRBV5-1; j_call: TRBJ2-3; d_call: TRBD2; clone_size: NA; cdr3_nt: TGCGCCAGCAGCTTGCTAGCGGGGGAGGGAGATACGCAGTATTTT; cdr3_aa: CASSLLAGEGDTQYF
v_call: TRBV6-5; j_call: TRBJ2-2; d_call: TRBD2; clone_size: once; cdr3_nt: TGTGCCAGCAGTTACCGTCCTAGCGGAGGTACCGGGGAGCTGTTTTTT; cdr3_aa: CASSYRPSGGTGELFF
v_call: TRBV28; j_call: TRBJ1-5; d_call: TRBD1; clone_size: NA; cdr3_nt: TGTGCCAGCAGAGGGACAGACAATCAGCCCCAGCATTTT; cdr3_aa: CASRGTDNQPQHF
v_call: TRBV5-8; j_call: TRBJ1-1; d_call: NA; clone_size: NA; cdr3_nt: TGTGCCAGCAGCTTTAGCCAGTATCAGGTCCGGTTGAACACTGAAGCTTTCTTT; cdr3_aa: CASSFSQYQVRLNTEAFF
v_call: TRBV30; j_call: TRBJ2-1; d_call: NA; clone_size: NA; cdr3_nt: TGTGCCTGGGGGGCAGGGCACTACAATGAGCAGTTCTTC; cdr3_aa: CAWGAGHYNEQFF
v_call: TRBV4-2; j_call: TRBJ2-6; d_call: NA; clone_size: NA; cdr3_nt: TGTGCCAGCAGCCAAGTATCGGGGTCTGGGGCCAACGTCCTGACTTTC; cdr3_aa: CASSQVSGSGANVLTF
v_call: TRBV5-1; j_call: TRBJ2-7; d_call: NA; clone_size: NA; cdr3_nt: TGCGCCAGCAGCGAAGGGACCTACGAGCAGTACTTC; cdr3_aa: CASSEGTYEQYF
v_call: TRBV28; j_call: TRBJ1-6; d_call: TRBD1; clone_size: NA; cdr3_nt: TGTGCCAGCAGCCATAGGACAGGGCCCTCACCCCTCCACTTT; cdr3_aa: CASSHRTGPSPLHF
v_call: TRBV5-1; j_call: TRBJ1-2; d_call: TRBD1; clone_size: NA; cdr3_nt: TGCGCCAGCAGCGGGAGAAGCGGACAGGGACATGGCTACACCTTC; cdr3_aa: CASSGRSGQGHGYTF
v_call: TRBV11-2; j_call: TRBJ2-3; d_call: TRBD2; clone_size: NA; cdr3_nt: TGTGCCAGCAGCGCGGGGACTACCGCAGATACGCAGTATTTT; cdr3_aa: CASSAGTTADTQYF